The present T cell receptor beta chain was sequenced within a study of blood T cell repertoires in COVID-19. As for the study in general: COVID-19 samples from acute and convalescent phases originated in the United States, Italy and Spain. The analysed material was cDNA or gDNA that came from T cells, B-cell-depleted T cells, or PBMCs.

Study processing details: Reference gene primer amplification gave nucleated cell count estimates. TCRdb keeps only in-frame clones here, not all; method: immunoSEQ multiplex PCR. For V, J and clone size, that table is used; D and trimming come from the DNA. The data hold approximately 100,000 clones, with approximately 85% observed a single time. The CDR3 consists of 16 residues. Germline-derived CDR1 and CDR2 are SGDLS and YYNGEE. V was cut by 3 bases and J by 0 bases, with 10 bases left in between. The specimen sequenced was peripheral blood. The receptor comes from a human donor in a cohort sampled during active COVID-19. The chain couples TRBV9 to TRBJ1-6, with D possibly TRBD1 on 6 matching bases. CDR3 in DNA: TGTGCCAGCAGCGAGGGGGTACCCTCCTATAATTCACCCCTCCACTTT. It yields the protein CASSEGVPSYNSPLHF.